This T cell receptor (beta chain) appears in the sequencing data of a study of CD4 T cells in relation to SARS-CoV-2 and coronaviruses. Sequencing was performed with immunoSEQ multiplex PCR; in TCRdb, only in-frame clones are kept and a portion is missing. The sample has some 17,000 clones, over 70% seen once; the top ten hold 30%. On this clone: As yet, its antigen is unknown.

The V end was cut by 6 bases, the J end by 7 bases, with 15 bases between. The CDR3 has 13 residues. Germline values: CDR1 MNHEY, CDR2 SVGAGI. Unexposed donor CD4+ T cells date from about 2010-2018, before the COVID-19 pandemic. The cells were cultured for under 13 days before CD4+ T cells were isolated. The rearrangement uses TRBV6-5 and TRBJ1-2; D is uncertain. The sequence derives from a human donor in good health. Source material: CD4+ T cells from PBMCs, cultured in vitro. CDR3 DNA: TGTGCCAGCAGGCAAACAAGAATAGGTGGCTACACCTTC. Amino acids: CASRQTRIGGYTF.